This TCR beta chain appears in the sequencing data of a study of blood T cell repertoires in COVID-19. Study overall: The analysed material was cDNA or gDNA that came from T cells, B-cell-depleted T cells, or PBMCs.

Per the original data handling: Reference gene primer amplification gave estimated nucleated cell counts. The method was immunoSEQ multiplex PCR; TCRdb's version includes in-frame clones alone and lacks a portion of them. The V and J calls and clone size come from that table; D and trimming were worked out from the DNA. The sample yields tens of thousands of clones, about 82% seen once. With V trimmed by 4 bases and J by 3 bases, 11 bases remained unmatched. The CDR3 is 17 residues long. Germline-derived CDR1 and CDR2 are KGHDR and SFDVKD. This chain joins TRBV24-1 and TRBJ2-3; 8 bases fit TRBD2. The sequencing sample was made of peripheral blood. The clonotype originates from a man aged 50 to 60 with active COVID-19. In DNA form, the CDR3 reads TGTGCCACCAGTGAACTTGCATACGGGGGGGATACAGATACGCAGTATTTT. Translation gives CATSELAYGGDTDTQYF.